This entry concerns a single TCR beta chain. These data belong to a study of radiotherapy plus CTLA-4 blockade in lung cancer. Repertoires were generated with immunoSEQ multiplex PCR, while TCRdb's copy carries only in-frame clones and drops some. The profile shows about 120,000 clones, about 87% of them singletons. The V and J ends lost 5 bases and 1 base, in that order; junction bases with no gene match: 19. Germline CDR1 LNHDA, CDR2 SQIVND (reference sequence). The CDR3 has 19 amino acids. The specimen comprised peripheral blood, sampled from a patient treated with radiotherapy plus ipilimumab. This clonotype was obtained from a human donor with non-small cell lung cancer that progressed on radiotherapy plus ipilimumab. The chain carries TRBV19 and TRBJ2-7; the match to TRBD2 covers 8 bases. CDR3 protein: CASSRAAGGMGSVSYEQYF. The CDR3 region has the DNA TGTGCCAGTAGTCGCGCGGCGGGAGGAATGGGTTCCGTGTCCTACGAGCAGTACTTC.